A few counts support the clone carrying this T cell receptor beta chain. Antigen: not known. TCRdb analysed the PCR reads with MiXCR anew, one entry per CDR3 protein. The sample lists tens of thousands of distinct CDR3 sequences, more than 20% occurring once. The germline gives CDR1 MNHEY, CDR2 SVGAGI. The CDR3 totals 15 residues. V was clipped by 2 bases and J by 1 base, with 11 bases between them. The sample comes from a study of molecular identifiers for immune sequencing clone quantification. Whole-study results and caveats: Among effectors, clones above 20 RNA copies held over 98% of molecules; among naive cells, under 1%.

The sequencing input was naive CD8+ T cells from blood, with Jurkat cell RNA spiked in. Subset denoted: FACS-sorted CD8+CD4-CCR7+CD45RA+ naive T cells. This TCR was recovered from a human donor in good health. Some libraries in this study had Jurkat cell RNA spiked in. The rearrangement uses TRBV6-5 and TRBJ2-5; possibly TRBD1 for D (6 bases). The DNA of the CDR3 is TGTGCCAGCAGTTACCTTCAGGGGTTCCAAGAGACCCAGTACTTC. Protein product: CASSYLQGFQETQYF.